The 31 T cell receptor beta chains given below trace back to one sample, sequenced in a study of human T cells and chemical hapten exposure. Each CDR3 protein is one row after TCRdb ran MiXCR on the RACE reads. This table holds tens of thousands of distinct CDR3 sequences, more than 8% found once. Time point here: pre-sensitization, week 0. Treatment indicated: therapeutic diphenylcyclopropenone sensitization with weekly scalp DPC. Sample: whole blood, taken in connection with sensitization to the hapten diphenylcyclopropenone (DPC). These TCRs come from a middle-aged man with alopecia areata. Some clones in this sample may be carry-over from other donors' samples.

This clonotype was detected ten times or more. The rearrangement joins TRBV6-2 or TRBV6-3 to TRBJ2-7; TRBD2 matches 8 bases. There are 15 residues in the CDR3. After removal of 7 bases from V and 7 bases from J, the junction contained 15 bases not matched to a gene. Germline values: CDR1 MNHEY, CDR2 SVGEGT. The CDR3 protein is CASTYGLASSSEQYF. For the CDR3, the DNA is TGTGCCAGCACCTACGGACTAGCCTCTTCCTCGGAGCAGTACTTC.

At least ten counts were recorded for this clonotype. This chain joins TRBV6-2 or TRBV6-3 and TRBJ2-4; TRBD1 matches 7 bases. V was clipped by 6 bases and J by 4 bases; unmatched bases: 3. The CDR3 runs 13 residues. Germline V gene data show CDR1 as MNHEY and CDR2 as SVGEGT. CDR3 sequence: CASSPTGKNIQYF. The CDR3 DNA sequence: TGTGCCAGCAGCCCGACAGGGAAAAACATTCAGTACTTC.

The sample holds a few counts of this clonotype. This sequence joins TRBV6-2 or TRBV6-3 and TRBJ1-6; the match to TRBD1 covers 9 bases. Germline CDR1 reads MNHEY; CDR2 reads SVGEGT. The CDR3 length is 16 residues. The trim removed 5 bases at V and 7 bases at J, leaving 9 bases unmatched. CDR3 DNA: TGTGCCAGCAGTGGGAGAACAGGGGGCAGGAATTCACCCCTCCACTTT. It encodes CASSGRTGGRNSPLHF.

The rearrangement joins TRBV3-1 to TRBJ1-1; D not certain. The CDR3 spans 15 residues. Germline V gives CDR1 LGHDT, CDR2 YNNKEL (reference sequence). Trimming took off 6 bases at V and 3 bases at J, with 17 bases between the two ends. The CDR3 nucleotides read TGTGCCAGCAGTCGTGACCGACGGGGAGACACTGAAGCTTTCTTT. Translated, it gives CASSRDRRGDTEAFF.

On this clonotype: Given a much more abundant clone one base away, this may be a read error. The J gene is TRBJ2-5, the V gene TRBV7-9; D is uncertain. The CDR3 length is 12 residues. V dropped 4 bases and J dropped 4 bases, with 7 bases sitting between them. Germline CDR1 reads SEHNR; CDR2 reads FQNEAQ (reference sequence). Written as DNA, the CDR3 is TGTGCCAGCAGCTCCCTACGAGAGACCCAGTACTTC. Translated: CASSSLRETQYF.

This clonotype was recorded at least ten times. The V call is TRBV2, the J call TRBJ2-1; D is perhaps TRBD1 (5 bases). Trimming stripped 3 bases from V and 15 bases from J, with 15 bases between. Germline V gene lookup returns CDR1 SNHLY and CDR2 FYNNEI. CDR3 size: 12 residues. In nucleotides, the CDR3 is TGTGCCAGCAGTGACACGATGTTAGGGGCGTTCTTC. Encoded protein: CASSDTMLGAFF.

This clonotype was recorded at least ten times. The CDR3 region is CASSLAAGGSYNEQFF. The CDR3 DNA follows: TGTGCCAGCAGCTTAGCGGCGGGAGGGTCCTACAATGAGCAGTTCTTC. This chain connects TRBV7-2 to TRBJ2-1, with 9 nucleotides matching TRBD2. CDR1 is SGHTA, CDR2 FQGNSA, per germline. The V gene end was trimmed by 0 bases and the J gene end by 1 base; junction bases not matched to a gene: 1. The CDR3 is 16 amino acids.

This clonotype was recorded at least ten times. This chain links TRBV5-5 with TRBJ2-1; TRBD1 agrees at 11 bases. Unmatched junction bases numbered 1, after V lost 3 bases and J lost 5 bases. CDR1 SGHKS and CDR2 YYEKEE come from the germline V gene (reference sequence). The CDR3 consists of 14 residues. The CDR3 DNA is TGTGCCAGCAGCTGGGACAGGGGGGACAATGAGCAGTTCTTC. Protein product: CASSWDRGDNEQFF.

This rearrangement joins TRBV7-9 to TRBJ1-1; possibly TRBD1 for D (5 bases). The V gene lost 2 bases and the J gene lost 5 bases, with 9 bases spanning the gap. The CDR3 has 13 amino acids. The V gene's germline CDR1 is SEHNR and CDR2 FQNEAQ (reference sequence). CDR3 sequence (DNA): TGTGCCAGCAGCTTACAGGGTGGAACTGAAGCTTTCTTT. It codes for CASSLQGGTEAFF.

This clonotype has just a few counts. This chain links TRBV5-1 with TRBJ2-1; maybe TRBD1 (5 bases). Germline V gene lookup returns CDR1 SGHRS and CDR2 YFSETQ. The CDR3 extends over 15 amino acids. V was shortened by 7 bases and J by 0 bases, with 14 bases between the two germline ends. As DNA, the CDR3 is TGCGCCAGCTTGGACGACAGTTTCTCCTACAATGAGCAGTTCTTC. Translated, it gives CASLDDSFSYNEQFF.

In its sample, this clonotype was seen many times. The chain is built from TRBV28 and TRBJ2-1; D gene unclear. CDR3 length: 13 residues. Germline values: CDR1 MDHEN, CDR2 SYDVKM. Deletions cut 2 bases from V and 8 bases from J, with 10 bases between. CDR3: CASSLIPHDEQFF. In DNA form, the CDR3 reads TGTGCCAGCAGTTTAATCCCGCACGATGAGCAGTTCTTC.

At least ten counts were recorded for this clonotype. CDR3 DNA: TGTGCCAGCAGCCGACCAGAGTCCTACGAGCAGTACTTC. Its translation is CASSRPESYEQYF. The V and J genes are TRBV5-4 and TRBJ2-7; D remains unclear. The CDR3 has 13 residues. The V end lost 4 bases, the J end lost 1 base, and 9 bases lay between the germline ends. The V gene's germline CDR1 is SGHNT and CDR2 YYREEE (reference sequence).

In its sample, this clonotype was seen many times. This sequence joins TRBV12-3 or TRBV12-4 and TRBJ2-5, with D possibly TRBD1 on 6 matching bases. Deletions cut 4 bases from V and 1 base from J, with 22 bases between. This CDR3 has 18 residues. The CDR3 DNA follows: TGTGCCAGCAGTTCCGGTGAGGAGGTCGGACAGCCCCAAGAGACCCAGTACTTC. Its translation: CASSSGEEVGQPQETQYF.

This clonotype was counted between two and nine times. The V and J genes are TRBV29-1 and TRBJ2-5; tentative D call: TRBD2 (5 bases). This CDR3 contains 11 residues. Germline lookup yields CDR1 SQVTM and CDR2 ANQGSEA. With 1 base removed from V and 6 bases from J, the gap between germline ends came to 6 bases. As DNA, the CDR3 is TGCAGCGTTGAAGGAGGGAAGACCCAGTACTTC. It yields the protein CSVEGGKTQYF.

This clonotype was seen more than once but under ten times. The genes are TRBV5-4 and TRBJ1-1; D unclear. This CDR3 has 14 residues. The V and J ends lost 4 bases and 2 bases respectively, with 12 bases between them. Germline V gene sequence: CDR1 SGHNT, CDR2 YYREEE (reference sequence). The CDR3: CASSPTTDNTEAFF. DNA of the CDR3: TGTGCCAGCAGCCCAACGACGGATAACACTGAAGCTTTCTTT. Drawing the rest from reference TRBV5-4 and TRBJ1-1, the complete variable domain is ETGVTQSPTHLIKTRGQQVTLRCSSQSGHNTVSWYQQALGQGPQFIFQYYREEENGRGNFPPRFSGLQFPNYSSELNVNALELDDSALYLCASSPTTDNTEAFFGQGTRLTVV.

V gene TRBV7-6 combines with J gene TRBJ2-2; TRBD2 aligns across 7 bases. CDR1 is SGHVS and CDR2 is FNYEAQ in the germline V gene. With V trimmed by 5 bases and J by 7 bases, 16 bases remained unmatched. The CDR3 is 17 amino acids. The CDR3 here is CASSPTVSGGIGGELFF. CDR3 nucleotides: TGTGCCAGCAGCCCGACGGTTTCGGGAGGAATCGGCGGGGAGCTGTTTTTT.

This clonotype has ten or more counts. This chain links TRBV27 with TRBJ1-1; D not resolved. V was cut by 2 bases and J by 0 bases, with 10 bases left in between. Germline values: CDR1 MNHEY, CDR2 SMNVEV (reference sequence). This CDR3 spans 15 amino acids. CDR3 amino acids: CASSLEPAMNTEAFF. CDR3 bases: TGTGCCAGCAGTTTAGAGCCAGCGATGAACACTGAAGCTTTCTTT.

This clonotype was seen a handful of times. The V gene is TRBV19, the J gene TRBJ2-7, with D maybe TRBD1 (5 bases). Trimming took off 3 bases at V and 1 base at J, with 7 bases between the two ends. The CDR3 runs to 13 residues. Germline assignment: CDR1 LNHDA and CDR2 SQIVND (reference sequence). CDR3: CASSIPGSYEQYF. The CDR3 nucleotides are TGTGCCAGTAGTATTCCAGGGTCCTACGAGCAGTACTTC. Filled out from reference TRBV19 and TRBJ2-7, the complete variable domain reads DGGITQSPKYLFRKEGQNVTLSCEQNLNHDAMYWYRQDPGQGLRLIYYSQIVNDFQKGDIAEGYSVSREKKESFPLTVTSAQKNPTAFYLCASSIPGSYEQYFGPGTRLTVT.

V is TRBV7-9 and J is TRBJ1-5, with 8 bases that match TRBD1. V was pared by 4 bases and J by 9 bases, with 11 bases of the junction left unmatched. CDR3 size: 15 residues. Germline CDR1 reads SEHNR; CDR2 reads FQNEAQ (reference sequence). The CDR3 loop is CASSSQGAQNGPQHF. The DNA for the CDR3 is TGTGCCAGCAGCTCGCAGGGGGCGCAGAACGGGCCCCAGCATTTT.

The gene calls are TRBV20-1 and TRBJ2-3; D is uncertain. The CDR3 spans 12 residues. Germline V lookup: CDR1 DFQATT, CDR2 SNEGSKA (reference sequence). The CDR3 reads CPGPCGTDTQYF. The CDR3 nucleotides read TGCCCCGGGCCCTGCGGCACAGATACGCAGTATTTT.

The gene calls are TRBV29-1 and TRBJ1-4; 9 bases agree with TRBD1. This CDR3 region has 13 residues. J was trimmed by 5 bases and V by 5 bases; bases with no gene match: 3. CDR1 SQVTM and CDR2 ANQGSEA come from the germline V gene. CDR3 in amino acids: CSVKTGGNEKLFF. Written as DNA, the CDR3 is TGCAGCGTTAAGACAGGGGGAAATGAAAAACTGTTTTTT.

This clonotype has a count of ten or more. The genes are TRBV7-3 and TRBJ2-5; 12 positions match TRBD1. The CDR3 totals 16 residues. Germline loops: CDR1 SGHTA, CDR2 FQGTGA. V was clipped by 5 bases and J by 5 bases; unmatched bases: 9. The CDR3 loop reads CASSPGTGGAVETQYF. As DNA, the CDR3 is TGTGCCAGCAGCCCCGGGACAGGGGGCGCGGTGGAGACCCAGTACTTC.

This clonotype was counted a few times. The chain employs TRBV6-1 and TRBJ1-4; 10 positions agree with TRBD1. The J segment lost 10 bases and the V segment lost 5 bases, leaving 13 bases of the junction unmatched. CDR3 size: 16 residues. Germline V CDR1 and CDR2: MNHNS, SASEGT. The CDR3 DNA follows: TGTGCCAGCAGTCCGTGGACAGGGGGGGAGGAAGGAAAACTGTTTTTT. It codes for CASSPWTGGEEGKLFF.

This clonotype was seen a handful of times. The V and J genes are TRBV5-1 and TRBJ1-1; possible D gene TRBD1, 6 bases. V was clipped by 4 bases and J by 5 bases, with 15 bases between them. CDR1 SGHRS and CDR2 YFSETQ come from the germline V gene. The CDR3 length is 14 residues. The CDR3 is CASSPEQGGTEAFF. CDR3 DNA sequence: TGCGCCAGCAGCCCCGAACAGGGAGGGACTGAAGCTTTCTTT.

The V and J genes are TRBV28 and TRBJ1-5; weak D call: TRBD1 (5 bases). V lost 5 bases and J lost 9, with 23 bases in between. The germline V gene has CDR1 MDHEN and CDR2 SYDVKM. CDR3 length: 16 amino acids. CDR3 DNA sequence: TGTGCCAGCAGTATACCCTCGAGGGACTCGTATCGGCCCCAGCATTTT. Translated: CASSIPSRDSYRPQHF.

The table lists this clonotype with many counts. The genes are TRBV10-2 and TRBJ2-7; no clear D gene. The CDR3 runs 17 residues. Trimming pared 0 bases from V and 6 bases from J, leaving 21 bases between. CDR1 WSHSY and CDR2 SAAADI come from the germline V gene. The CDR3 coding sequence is TGCGCCAGCAGTGAGTCGAGTCTAGTCCCCCTTCAGTCCGAGCAGTACTTC. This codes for CASSESSLVPLQSEQYF.

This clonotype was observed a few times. CDR3 nucleotide sequence: TGTGCCAGCAGCGTTGGGACTAGCGGGAGGGCGTCCCTGCAGTTCTTC. Translation gives CASSVGTSGRASLQFF. The chain joins TRBV9 to TRBJ2-1, with 16 bases fitting TRBD2. V lost 2 bases, J lost 12 bases, and 8 bases stayed unmatched. Germline V CDR1 and CDR2: SGDLS, YYNGEE. CDR3 length: 16 residues.

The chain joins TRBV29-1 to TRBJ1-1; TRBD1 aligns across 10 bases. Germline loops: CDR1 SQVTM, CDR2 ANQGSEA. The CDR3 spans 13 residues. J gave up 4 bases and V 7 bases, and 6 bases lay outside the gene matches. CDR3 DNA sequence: TGCAGCGCCGGGACAGGGGCCGGCACTGAAGCTTTCTTT. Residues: CSAGTGAGTEAFF.

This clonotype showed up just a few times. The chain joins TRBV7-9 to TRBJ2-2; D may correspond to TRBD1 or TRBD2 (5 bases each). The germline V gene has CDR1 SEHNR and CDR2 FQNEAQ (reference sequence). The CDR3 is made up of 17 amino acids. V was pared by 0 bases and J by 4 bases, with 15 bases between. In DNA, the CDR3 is TGTGCCAGCAGCTTAGCGAAAATTCGGGGCGGCACCGGGGAGCTGTTTTTT. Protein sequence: CASSLAKIRGGTGELFF.

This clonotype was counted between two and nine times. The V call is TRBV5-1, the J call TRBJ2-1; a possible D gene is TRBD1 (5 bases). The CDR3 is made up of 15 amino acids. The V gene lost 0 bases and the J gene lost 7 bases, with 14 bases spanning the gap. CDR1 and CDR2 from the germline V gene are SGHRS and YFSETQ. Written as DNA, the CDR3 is TGCGCCAGCAGCTTGGAGGTGGGAAAGGGGAATGAGCAGTTCTTC. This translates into CASSLEVGKGNEQFF.

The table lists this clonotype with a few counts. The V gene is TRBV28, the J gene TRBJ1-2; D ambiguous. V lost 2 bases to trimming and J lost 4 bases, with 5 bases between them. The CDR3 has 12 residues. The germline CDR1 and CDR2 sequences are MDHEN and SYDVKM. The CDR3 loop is CASSLPVYGYTF. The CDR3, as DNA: TGTGCCAGCAGTTTACCAGTCTATGGCTACACCTTC.